This TCR beta chain was recovered during a study of blood T cell repertoires in COVID-19 (dated by TCRdb to the early 2020s). A note on the overall study: Samples from collaborators originated in the United States, Italy and Spain and spanned both the acute and convalescent phases of COVID-19. The prospective study material was composed of cDNA or gDNA derived from T cells, B-cell-depleted T cells, or PBMCs. Deeply sampled blood TCRbeta repertoires from subjects exposed to, actively infected with, or recovered from COVID-19 were included in the dataset. The repertoires were made available in a free public database intended to serve as a resource for research on the immune response to SARS-CoV-2. The samples were drawn from two sources: the first 160 participants of the ongoing ImmuneRACE study, and 1,200 or so subjects contributed by 6 global collaborators. A de-identified subject ID, COVID-19 status, age in years and sex were almost always included in the sample metadata. HLA class I and class II types, where available, came from metadata supplied by the sample provider rather than from assay-based typing.

The immunoSEQ Assay, a bias-controlled multiplex PCR, was used to amplify TCRbeta CDR3 regions from genomic DNA. The authors processed their data as follows. Within the assay, amplification of reference gene primers was used to estimate how many nucleated cells each sample contained. To quantify the absolute abundance of each unique TCRbeta CDR3 rearrangement, sequence reads were collapsed and filtered. Productive Simpson clonality was computed per sample as the square root of Simpson's diversity index over productive rearrangements. TCRdb provides this immuneACCESS table in a form limited to in-frame rearrangements. Some clones are lacking; in checked studies, under half of them reflect an unresolved V gene, and why the rest are absent is not known. V and J calls plus clone size are reproduced from that table; the DNA served to infer D and trimming. In all, the sample holds fewer than 90,000 clones, and approximately 84% of those were seen once. Less than 7% of the sample comes from the top ten.

Here is what the overall study found, with its caveats: The amount of clinical and demographic metadata varied by source and participant and was provided uncurated.

One collaborating source in Seattle enrolled patients during active infection and followed them longitudinally through the course of disease. The collaborating institutions used their own protocols to collect whole blood in K2EDTA tubes. For TCRbeta analysis, collaborators shipped samples as frozen whole blood, isolated PBMCs, or DNA extracted from either of those sample types. The CDR3 runs 14 residues from the cysteine to the phenylalanine. The entry retains the CDR3 DNA only, 42 bases that are in frame from base 1. CDR1 and CDR2 were assigned from the germline V gene as SNHLY and FYNNEI. V is shortened by 6 bases, J by 4 bases, and the region joining them spans 16 bases. A note on this clone: The clone's antigen remains unknown. No base quality values were provided; no much bigger clone lies one nucleotide off.

The material sequenced was peripheral blood. This sequence was found in a man between 65 and 85 years old with COVID-19, enrolled during active disease. Recombination connected TRBV2 to TRBJ2-7; TRBD1 could be the D gene, as 6 bases match. CDR3 region: CASSRGNRDYEQYF. The DNA sequence is given as TGTGCCAGCAGCCGAGGGAACAGGGATTACGAGCAGTACTTC.